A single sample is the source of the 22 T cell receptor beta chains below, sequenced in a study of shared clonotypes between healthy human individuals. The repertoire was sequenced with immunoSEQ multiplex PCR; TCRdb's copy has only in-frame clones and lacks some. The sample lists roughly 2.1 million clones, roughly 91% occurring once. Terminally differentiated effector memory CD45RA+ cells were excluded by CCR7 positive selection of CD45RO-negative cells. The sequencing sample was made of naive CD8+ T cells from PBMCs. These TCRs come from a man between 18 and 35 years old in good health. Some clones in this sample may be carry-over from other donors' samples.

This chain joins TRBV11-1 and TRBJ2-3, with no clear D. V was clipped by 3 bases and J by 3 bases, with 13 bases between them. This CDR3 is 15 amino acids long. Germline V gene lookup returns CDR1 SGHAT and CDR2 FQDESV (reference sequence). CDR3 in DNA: TGTGCCAGCAGCTTCAGATGGAGTGGGACAGATACGCAGTATTTT. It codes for CASSFRWSGTDTQYF.

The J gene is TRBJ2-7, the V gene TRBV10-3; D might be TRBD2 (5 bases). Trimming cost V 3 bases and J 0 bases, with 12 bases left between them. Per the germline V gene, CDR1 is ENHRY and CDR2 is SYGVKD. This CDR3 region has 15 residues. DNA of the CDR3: TGTGCCATCAGTGAACCAGCGGTAAGCTCCTACGAGCAGTACTTC. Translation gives CAISEPAVSSYEQYF.

The CDR3 region is CASSPADSSTPLYEQYF. CDR3 nucleotides: TGTGCCAGCAGCCCAGCTGACAGTAGTACGCCTCTCTACGAGCAGTACTTC. The chain couples TRBV7-8 to TRBJ2-7; tentatively, D is TRBD1 (5 bases). This CDR3 spans 17 amino acids. V dropped 5 bases and J dropped 3 bases, with 23 bases sitting between them. CDR1 is SGHVS and CDR2 is FQNEAQ in the germline V gene.

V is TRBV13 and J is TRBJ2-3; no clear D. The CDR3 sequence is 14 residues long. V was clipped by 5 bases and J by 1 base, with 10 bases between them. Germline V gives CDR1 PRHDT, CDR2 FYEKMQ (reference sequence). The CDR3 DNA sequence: TGTGCCAGCAGCAATAGCCCCCGCACAGATACGCAGTATTTT. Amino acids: CASSNSPRTDTQYF.

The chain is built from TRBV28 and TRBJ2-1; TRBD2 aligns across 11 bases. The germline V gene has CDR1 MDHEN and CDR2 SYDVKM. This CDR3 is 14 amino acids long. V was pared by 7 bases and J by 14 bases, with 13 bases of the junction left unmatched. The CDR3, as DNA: TGTGCCAGCACCGTACGGGGACTAGCGGTGGGAAAGTTCTTC. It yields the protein CASTVRGLAVGKFF.

CDR3 in DNA: TGTGCCAGCAGCACACGGACGGCCGAGGTGGAGACCCAGTACTTC. It translates to CASSTRTAEVETQYF. This chain uses TRBV7-2 with TRBJ2-5; the D is unclear. Per germline, CDR1 SGHTA and CDR2 FQGNSA. Trimming took 5 bases from V and 5 from J, leaving 18 bases between them. The CDR3 has 15 amino acids.

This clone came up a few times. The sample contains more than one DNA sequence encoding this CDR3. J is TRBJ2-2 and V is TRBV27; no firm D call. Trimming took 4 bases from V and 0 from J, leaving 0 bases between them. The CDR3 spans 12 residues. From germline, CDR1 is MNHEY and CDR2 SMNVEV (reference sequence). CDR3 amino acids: CASSSNTGELFF. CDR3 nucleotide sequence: TGTGCCAGCAGTTCGAACACCGGGGAGCTGTTTTTT.

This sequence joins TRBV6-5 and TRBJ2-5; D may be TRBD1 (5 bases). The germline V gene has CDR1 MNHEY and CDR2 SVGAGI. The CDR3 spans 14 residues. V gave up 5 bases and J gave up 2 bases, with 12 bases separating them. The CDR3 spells CASSTGQKQETQYF. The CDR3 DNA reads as TGTGCCAGCAGTACAGGACAAAAACAAGAGACCCAGTACTTC.

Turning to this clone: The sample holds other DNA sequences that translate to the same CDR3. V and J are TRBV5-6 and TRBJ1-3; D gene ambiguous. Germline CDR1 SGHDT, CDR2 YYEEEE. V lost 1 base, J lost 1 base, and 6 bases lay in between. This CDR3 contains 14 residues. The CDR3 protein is CASSLRGSGNTIYF. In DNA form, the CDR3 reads TGTGCCAGCAGCTTGAGAGGGTCTGGAAACACCATATATTTT.

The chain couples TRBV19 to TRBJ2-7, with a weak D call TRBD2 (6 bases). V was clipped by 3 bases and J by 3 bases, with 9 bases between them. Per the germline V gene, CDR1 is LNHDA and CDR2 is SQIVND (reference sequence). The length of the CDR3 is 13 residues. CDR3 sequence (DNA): TGTGCCAGTAGTATCAGGAGGGGCTACGAGCAGTACTTC. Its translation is CASSIRRGYEQYF.

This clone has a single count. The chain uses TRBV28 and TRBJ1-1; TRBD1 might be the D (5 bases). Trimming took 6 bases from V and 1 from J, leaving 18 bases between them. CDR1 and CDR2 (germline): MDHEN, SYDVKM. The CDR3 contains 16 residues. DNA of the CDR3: TGTGCCAGCAGCCCACCCGCCGGGACTCAGAACACTGAAGCTTTCTTT. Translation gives CASSPPAGTQNTEAFF.

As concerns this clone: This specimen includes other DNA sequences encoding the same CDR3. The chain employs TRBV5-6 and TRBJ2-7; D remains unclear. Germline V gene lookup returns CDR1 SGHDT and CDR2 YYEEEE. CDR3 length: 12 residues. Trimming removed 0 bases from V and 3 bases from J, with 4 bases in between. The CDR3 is CASSLAVYEQYF. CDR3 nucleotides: TGTGCCAGCAGCTTGGCCGTCTACGAGCAGTACTTC.

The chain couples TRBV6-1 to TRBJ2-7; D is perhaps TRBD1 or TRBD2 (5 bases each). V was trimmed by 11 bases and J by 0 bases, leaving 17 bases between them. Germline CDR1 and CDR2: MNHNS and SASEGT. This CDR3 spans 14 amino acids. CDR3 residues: CASRGPGYSYEQYF. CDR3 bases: TGTGCCTCCCGGGGCCCGGGGTACTCCTACGAGCAGTACTTC.

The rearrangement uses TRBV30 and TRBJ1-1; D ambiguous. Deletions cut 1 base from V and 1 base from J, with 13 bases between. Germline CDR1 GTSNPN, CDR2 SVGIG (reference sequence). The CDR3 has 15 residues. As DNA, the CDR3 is TGTGCCTGGAGTGCCCTGCGCCGGGAGAACACTGAAGCTTTCTTT. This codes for CAWSALRRENTEAFF.

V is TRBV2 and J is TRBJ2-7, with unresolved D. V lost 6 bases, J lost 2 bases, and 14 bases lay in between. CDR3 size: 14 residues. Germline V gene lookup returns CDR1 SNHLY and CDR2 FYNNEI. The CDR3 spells CASSPLHKTYEQYF. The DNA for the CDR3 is TGTGCCAGCAGCCCCCTTCACAAAACCTACGAGCAGTACTTC.

The DNA for the CDR3 is TGTGCCAGCAGCTTACCAGACGGCGGAGGTGACGAGCAGTACTTC. Its protein product is CASSLPDGGGDEQYF. V and J are TRBV7-6 and TRBJ2-7; TRBD2 is a possible D gene (5 bases). The V gene's germline CDR1 is SGHVS and CDR2 FNYEAQ. The CDR3 is 15 amino acids. Deletions cut 2 bases from V and 5 bases from J, with 16 bases between. The complete variable domain, with remaining parts taken from reference TRBV7-6 and TRBJ2-7, reads GAGVSQSPRYKVTKRGQDVALRCDPISGHVSLYWYRQALGQGPEFLTYFNYEAQQDKSGLPNDRFSAERPEGSISTLTIQRTEQRDSAMYRCASSLPDGGGDEQYFGPGTRLTVT.

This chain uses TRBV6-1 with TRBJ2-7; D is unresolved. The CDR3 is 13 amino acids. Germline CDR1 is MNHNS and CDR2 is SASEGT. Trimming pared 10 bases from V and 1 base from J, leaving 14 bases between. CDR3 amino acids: CATTTATSYEQYF. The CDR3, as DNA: TGTGCCACCACCACAGCCACTTCCTACGAGCAGTACTTC.

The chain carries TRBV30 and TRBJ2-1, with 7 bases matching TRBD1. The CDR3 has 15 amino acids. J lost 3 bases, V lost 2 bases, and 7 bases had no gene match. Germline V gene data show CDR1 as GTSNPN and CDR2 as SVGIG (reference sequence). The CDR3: CAWSTGAGGYNEQFF. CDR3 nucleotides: TGTGCCTGGAGTACTGGGGCAGGGGGCTACAATGAGCAGTTCTTC. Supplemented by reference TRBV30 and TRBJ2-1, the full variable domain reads SQTIHQWPATLVQPVGSPLSLECTVEGTSNPNLYWYRQAAGRGLQLLFYSVGIGQISSEVPQNLSASRPQDRQFILSSKKLLLSDSGFYLCAWSTGAGGYNEQFFGPGTRLTVL.

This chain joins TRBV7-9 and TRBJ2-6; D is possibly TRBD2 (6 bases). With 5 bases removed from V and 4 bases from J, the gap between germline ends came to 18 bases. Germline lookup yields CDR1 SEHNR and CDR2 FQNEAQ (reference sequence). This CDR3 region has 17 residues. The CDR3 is CASSTRTGVGGANVLTF. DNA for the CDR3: TGTGCCAGCAGCACGCGGACGGGGGTGGGAGGGGCCAACGTCCTGACTTTC.

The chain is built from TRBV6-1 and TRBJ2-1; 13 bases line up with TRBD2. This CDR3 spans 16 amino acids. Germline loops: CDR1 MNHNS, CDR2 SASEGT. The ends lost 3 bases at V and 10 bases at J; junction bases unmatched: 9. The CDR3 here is CASSEARLAGGLEQFF. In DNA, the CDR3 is TGTGCCAGCAGTGAGGCCAGACTAGCGGGAGGATTAGAGCAGTTCTTC.

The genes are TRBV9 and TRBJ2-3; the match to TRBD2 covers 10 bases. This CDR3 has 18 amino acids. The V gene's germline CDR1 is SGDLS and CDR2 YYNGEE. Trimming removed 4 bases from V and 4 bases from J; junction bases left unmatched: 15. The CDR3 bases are TGTGCCAGCAGCCTCCTTTCAGGGGAGCGGGAGGGCCCAGATACGCAGTATTTT. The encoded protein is CASSLLSGEREGPDTQYF.

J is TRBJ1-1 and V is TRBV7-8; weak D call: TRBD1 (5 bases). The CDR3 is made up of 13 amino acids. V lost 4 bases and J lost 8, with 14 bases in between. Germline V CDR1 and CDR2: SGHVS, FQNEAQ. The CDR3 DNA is TGTGCCAGCAGCTCCCCCACAGGTGCAGAAGCTTTCTTT. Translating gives CASSSPTGAEAFF.